This entry lists 6 T cell receptor beta chains sequenced from one sample in a study of blood T cells in healthy people across ages. Primed by a sample-barcoded 5' primer and a J-beta primer mix, a second PCR proceeded for roughly 6 to 12 cycles. TCRdb reprocessed the 5' RACE reads with MiXCR, giving one entry per CDR3 protein. The table includes about 1 million distinct CDR3 sequences, more than 35% detected once. The source material was blood. Source of these receptors: a woman aged 55 to 70 in good health.

This sequence joins TRBV3-1 and TRBJ1-2, with 8 bases matching TRBD1. V dropped 0 bases and J dropped 2; count of bases not matched to a gene: 8. Per germline, CDR1 LGHDT and CDR2 YNNKEL (reference sequence). The CDR3 has 17 residues. CDR3: CASSQEGTGGPNYGYTF. DNA of the CDR3: TGTGCCAGCAGCCAAGAAGGGACAGGAGGACCGAACTATGGCTACACCTTC.

This clonotype was seen more than once but under ten times. CDR3 residues: CATSDSTQGTNYNEQFF. CDR3 coding DNA: TGTGCCACCAGTGATTCGACTCAGGGGACAAACTACAATGAGCAGTTCTTC. This chain links TRBV24-1 with TRBJ2-1, with D perhaps matching TRBD1 (6 bases). The CDR3 length is 17 residues. Per germline, CDR1 KGHDR and CDR2 SFDVKD. Trimming left V 2 bases short and J 3 bases short, with 16 bases between.

The table lists this clonotype with a few counts. The CDR3 DNA is TGCGCCAGCAGCTTTGGGACCTCTAGGGATACGCAGTATTTT. Protein: CASSFGTSRDTQYF. The chain couples TRBV5-1 to TRBJ2-3, with D perhaps assigned TRBD1 or TRBD2 (5 bases each). Between the trimmed V and J ends, which lost 2 bases and 6 bases, there was a span of 13 bases. The CDR3 extends over 14 amino acids. The V gene's germline CDR1 is SGHRS and CDR2 YFSETQ.

This clonotype was seen just once. The chain employs TRBV11-3 and TRBJ2-1; D gene unclear. The CDR3 is 12 residues long. Germline assignment: CDR1 SGHNT and CDR2 YENEEA. Trimming pared 4 bases from V and 9 bases from J, leaving 10 bases between. CDR3 residues: CASSSARSEQFF. CDR3 sequence (DNA): TGTGCCAGCAGCTCGGCCCGCAGTGAGCAGTTCTTC.

This clonotype was seen a few times. The V and J genes are TRBV20-1 and TRBJ2-7; TRBD1 is a possible D gene (6 bases). Looked up from germline, CDR1 is DFQATT and CDR2 is SNEGSKA (reference sequence). This CDR3 region has 13 residues. CDR3 region: CSPGQPRRSEQYF. CDR3 in DNA: TGCAGCCCCGGACAGCCGCGTAGGTCCGAGCAGTACTTC.

This clonotype was seen a few times. The rearrangement links TRBV9 to TRBJ2-7; either TRBD1 or TRBD2 may supply D (5 bases each). The CDR3 extends over 13 amino acids. From germline, CDR1 is SGDLS and CDR2 YYNGEE. V dropped 3 bases and J dropped 7 bases, with 14 bases sitting between them. CDR3 residues: CASSADTRREQYF. The CDR3 DNA follows: TGTGCCAGCAGCGCGGACACGAGGAGGGAGCAGTACTTC.